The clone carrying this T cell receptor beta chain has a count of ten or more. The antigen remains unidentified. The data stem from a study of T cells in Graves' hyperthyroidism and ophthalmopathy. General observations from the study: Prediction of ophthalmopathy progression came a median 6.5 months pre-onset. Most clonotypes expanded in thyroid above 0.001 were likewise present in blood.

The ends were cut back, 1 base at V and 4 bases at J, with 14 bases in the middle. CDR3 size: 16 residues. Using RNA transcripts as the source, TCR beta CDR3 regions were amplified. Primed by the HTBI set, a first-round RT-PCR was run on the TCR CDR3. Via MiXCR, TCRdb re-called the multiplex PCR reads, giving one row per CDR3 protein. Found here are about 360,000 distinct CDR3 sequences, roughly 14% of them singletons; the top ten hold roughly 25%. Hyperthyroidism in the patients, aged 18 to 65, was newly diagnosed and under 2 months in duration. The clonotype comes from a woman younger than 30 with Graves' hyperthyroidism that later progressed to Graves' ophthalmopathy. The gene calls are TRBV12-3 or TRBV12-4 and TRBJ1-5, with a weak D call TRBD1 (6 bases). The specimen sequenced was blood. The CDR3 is CASSLGSGTTNQPQHF. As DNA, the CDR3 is TGTGCCAGCAGTTTAGGATCCGGGACAACAAATCAGCCCCAGCATTTT.